This TCR beta chain emerged from a study of cytomegalovirus exposure and HLA in healthy donors. Study-wide context: Among the roughly 400 genotyped donors, around 81% were placed in the Caucasian-associated ancestry cluster. Study-level results: For cytomegalovirus status, the classifier reportedly gave diagnoses with high specificity and sensitivity. TCR beta sequences numbering 16,951 were associated with HLA alleles at 0.05 false discovery rate in a later analysis.

The CDR3 sequence is 15 residues long. Trimming took 7 bases from V and 3 from J; bases not matched to a gene: 9. The germline CDR1 and CDR2 sequences are MDHEN and SYDVKM. Each donor's status was that of a healthy bone marrow donor. Points on this clone: Antigen specificity is unknown.

The PCR ran on 60 Vbeta and 13 Jbeta primers. The protocol was immunoSEQ multiplex PCR, while the TCRdb copy is restricted to in-frame clones and leaves out a portion. Of 150,000 to 200,000 clones in the sample, about 80% were seen once. Sequenced sample: PBMCs. The V and J genes are TRBV28 and TRBJ2-5, with 9 bases fitting TRBD2. The receptor was isolated from a man under 40 in good health and CMV-seronegative. Here the CDR3 reads CASTLSGRGKETQYF. The CDR3, as DNA: TGTGCCAGCACCCTTAGCGGGAGAGGGAAAGAGACCCAGTACTTC.